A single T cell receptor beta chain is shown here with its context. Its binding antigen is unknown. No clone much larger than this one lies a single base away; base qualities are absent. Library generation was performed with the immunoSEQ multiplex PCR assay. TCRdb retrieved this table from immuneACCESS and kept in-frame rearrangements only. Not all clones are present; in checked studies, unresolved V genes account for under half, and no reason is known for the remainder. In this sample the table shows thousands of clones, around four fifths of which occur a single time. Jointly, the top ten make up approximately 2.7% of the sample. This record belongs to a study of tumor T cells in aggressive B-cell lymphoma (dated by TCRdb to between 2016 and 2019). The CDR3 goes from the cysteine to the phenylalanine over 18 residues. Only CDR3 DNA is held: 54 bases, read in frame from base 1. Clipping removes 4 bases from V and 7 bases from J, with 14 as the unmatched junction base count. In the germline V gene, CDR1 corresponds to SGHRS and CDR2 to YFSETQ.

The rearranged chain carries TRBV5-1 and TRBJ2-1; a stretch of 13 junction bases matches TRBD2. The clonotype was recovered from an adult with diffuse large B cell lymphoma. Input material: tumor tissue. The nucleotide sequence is TGCGCCAGCAGCACGCCGGTGGGGGAGGGACTAGCGGGAAATGAGCAGTTCTTC. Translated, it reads CASSTPVGEGLAGNEQFF. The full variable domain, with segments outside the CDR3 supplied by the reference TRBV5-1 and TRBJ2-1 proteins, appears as KAGVTQTPRYLIKTRGQQVTLSCSPISGHRSVSWYQQTPGQGLQFLFEYFSETQRNKGNFPGRFSGRQFSNSRSEMNVSTLELGDSALYLCASSTPVGEGLAGNEQFFGPGTRLTVL.